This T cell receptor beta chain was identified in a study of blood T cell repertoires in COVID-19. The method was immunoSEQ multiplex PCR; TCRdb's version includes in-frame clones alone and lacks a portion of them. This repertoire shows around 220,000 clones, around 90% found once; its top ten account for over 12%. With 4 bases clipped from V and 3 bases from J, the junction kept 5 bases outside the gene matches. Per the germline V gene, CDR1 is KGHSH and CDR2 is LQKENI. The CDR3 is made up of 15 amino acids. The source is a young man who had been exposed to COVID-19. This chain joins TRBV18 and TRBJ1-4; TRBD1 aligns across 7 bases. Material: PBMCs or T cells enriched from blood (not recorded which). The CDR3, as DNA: TGTGCCAGCTCACTCAGACAGGGACCTAATGAAAAACTGTTTTTT. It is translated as CASSLRQGPNEKLFF.